The subject of this entry is one T cell receptor beta chain. Its target is not known. The data belong to a study of T cell responses to AZD1222 COVID-19 vaccine. About the research overall: Recipients boosted at about 4 weeks or about 12 weeks are pooled.

Looked up from germline, CDR1 is SGHVS and CDR2 is FQNEAQ. This CDR3 comprises 13 residues. V was cut by 2 bases and J by 3 bases, with 8 bases left in between. Study-wide results and limits: The span of vaccine-associated CD4 TCRs extended across spike, with dominance at 160-218 and 743-854. Only five or six AZD1222 recipients tested seropositive at baseline. Clonal diversity was possibly underestimated, and white British individuals and females predominated among donors.

Repertoires were generated with immunoSEQ multiplex PCR, while TCRdb's copy carries only in-frame clones and drops some. The table includes 100,000 or so clones, about nine tenths detected once. The rearrangement uses TRBV7-8 and TRBJ2-7; D gene ambiguous. This TCR was recovered from an adult in good health. This specimen consisted of peripheral blood, obtained on day 0 of AZD1222 vaccination. This CDR3 reads CASSLPLGYEQYF. The CDR3 coding sequence is TGTGCCAGCAGCTTACCTTTAGGCTACGAGCAGTACTTC.